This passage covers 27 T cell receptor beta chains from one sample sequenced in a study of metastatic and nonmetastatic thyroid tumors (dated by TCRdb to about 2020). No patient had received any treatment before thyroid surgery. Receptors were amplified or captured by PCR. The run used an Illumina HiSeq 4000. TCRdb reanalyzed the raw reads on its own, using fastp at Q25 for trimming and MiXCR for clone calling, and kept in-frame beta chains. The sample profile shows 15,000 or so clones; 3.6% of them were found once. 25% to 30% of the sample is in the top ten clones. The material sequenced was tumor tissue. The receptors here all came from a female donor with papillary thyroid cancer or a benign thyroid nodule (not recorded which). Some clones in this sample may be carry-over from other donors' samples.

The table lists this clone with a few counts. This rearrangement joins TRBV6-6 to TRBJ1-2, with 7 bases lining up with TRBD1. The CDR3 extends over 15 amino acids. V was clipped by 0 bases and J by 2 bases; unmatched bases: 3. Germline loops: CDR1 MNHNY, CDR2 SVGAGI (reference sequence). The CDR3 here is CASSYSSGQNYGYTF. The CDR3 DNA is TGTGCCAGCAGTTACTCATCGGGACAGAACTATGGCTACACCTTC.

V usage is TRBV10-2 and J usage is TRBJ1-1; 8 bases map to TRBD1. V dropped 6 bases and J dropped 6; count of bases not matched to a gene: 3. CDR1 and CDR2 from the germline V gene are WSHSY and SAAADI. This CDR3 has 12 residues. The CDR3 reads CASRDRVSEAFF. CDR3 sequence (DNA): TGCGCCAGCAGGGACAGGGTCTCTGAAGCTTTCTTT.

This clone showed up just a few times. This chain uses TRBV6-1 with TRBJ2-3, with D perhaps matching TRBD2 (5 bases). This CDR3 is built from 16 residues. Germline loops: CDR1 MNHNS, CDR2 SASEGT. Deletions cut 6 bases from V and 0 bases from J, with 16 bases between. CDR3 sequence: CASRAGLATSTDTQYF. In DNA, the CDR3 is TGTGCCAGCAGGGCAGGACTTGCGACTAGCACAGATACGCAGTATTTT.

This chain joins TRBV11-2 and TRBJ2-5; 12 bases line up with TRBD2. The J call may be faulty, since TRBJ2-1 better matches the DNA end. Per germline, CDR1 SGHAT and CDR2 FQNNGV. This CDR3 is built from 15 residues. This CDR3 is CASSPRLAGDNEQFF. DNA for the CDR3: TGTGCCAGCAGCCCTCGACTAGCGGGGGACAATGAGCAGTTCTTC.

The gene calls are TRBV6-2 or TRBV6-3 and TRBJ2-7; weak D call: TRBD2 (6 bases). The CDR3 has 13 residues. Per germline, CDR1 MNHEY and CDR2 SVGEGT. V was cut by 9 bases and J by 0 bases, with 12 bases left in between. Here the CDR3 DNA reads TGTGCCAGAGCCGGGGGTGACTCCTACGAGCAGTACTTC. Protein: CARAGGDSYEQYF.

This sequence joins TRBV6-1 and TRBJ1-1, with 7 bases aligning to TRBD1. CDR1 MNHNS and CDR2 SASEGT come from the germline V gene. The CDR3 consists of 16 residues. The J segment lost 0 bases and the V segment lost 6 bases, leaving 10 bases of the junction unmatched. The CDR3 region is CASRREGQIMNTEAFF. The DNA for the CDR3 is TGTGCCAGCAGGCGGGAGGGACAGATCATGAACACTGAAGCTTTCTTT.

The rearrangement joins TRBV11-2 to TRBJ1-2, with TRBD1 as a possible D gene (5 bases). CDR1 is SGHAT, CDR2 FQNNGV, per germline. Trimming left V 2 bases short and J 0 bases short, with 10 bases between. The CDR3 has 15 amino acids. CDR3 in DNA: TGTGCCAGCAGCTTATTCAGGGAGGCTAACTATGGCTACACCTTC. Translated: CASSLFREANYGYTF.

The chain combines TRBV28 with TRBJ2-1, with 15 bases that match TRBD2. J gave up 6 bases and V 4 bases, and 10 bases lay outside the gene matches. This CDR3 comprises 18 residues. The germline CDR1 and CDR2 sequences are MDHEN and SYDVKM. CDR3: CASSSPGLAGGSFNEQFF. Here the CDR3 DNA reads TGTGCCAGCAGTTCCCCGGGACTAGCGGGAGGCAGTTTCAATGAGCAGTTCTTC.

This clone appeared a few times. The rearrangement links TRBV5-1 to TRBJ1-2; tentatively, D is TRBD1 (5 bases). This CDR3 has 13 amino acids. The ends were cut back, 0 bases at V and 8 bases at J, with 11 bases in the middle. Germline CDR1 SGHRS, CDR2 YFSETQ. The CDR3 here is CASSLAPGSGYTF. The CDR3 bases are TGCGCCAGCAGCTTGGCGCCAGGGAGCGGCTACACCTTC.

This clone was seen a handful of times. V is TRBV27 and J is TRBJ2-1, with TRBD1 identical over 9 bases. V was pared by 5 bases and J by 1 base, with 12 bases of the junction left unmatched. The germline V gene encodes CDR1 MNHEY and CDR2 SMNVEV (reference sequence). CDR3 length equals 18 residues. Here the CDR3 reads CASSPTNRGLRSYNEQFF. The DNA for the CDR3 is TGTGCCAGCAGTCCTACTAACAGGGGGCTTAGGTCCTACAATGAGCAGTTCTTC.

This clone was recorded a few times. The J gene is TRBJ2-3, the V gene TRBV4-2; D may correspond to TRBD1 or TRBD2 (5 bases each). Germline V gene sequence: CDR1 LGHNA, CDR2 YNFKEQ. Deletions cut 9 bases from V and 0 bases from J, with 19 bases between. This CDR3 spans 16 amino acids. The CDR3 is CASKRGAGQSTDTQYF. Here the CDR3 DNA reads TGTGCCAGTAAAAGAGGGGCGGGCCAAAGCACAGATACGCAGTATTTT.

CDR3 region: CASSLTGLGLDEQYF. The CDR3 nucleotides are TGTGCCAGCAGCCTCACAGGACTGGGTCTGGACGAGCAGTACTTC. The chain couples TRBV28 to TRBJ2-7; D possibly matches TRBD1 or TRBD2 (5 bases each). The CDR3 loop spans 15 amino acids. Germline loops: CDR1 MDHEN, CDR2 SYDVKM. V lost 6 bases and J lost 5, with 20 bases in between.

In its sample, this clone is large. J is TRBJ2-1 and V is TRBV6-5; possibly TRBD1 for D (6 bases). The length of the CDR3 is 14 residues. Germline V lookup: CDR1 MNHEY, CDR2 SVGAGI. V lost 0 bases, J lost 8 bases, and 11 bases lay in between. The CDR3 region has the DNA TGTGCCAGCAGTTACTCAGCAGGGGCGGATGAGCAGTTCTTC. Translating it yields CASSYSAGADEQFF.

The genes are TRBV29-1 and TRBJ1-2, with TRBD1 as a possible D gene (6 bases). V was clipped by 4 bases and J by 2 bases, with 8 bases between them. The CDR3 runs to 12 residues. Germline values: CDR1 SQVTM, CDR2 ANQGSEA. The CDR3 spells CSVVGGNYGYTF. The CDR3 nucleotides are TGCAGCGTTGTAGGGGGAAACTATGGCTACACCTTC.

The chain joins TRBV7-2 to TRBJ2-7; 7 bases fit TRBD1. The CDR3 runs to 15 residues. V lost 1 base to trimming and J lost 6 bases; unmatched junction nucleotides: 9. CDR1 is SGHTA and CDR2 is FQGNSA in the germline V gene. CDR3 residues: CASSLVWGQSSEQYF. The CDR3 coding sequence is TGTGCCAGCAGCTTAGTTTGGGGACAGTCGTCCGAGCAGTACTTC. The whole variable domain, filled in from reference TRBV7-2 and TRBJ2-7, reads GAGVSQSPSNKVTEKGKDVELRCDPISGHTALYWYRQSLGQGLEFLIYFQGNSAPDKSGLPSDRFSAERTGGSVSTLTIQRTQQEDSAVYLCASSLVWGQSSEQYFGPGTRLTVT.

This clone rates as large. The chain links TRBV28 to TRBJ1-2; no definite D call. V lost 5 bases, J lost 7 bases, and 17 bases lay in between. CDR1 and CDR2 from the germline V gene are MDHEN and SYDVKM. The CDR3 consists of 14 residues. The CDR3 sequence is CASSTKATGSGYTF. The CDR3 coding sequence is TGTGCCAGCAGTACCAAAGCAACGGGAAGTGGCTACACCTTC.

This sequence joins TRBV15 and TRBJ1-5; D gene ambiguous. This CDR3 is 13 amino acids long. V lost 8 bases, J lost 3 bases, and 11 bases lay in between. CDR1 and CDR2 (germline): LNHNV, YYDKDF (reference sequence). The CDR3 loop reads CATVRVYNQPQHF. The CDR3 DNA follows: TGTGCCACCGTACGGGTTTACAATCAGCCCCAGCATTTT.

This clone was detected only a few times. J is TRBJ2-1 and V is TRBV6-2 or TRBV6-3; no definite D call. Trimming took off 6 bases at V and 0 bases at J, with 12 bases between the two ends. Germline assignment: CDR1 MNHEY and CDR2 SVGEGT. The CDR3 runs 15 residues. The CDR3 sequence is CASRETASSYNEQFF. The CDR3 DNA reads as TGTGCCAGCAGGGAAACTGCGAGCTCCTACAATGAGCAGTTCTTC.

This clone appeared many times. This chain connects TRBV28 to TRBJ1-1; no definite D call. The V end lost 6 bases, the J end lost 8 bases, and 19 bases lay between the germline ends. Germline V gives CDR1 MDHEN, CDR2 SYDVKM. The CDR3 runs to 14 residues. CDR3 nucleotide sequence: TGTGCCAGCAGCCCAACCTCGGCGGCAGGAGAAGCTTTCTTT. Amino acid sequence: CASSPTSAAGEAFF.

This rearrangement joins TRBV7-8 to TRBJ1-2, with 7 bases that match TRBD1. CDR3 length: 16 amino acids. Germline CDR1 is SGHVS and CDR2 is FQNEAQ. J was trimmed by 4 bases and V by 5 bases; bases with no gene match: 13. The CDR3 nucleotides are TGTGCCAGCAGCCCATACACAGGGGCGTCTAGCTATGGCTACACCTTC. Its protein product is CASSPYTGASSYGYTF.

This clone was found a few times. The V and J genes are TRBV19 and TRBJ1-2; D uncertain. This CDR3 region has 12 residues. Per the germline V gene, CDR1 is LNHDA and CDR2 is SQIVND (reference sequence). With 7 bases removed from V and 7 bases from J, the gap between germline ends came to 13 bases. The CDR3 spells CASTLGEGGYTF. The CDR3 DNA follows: TGTGCCAGTACCCTCGGGGAGGGTGGCTACACCTTC.

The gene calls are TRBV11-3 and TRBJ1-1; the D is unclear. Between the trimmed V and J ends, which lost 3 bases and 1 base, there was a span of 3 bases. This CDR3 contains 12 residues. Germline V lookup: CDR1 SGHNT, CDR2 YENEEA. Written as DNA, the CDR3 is TGTGCCAGCAGCTTCCAGAACACTGAAGCTTTCTTT. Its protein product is CASSFQNTEAFF.

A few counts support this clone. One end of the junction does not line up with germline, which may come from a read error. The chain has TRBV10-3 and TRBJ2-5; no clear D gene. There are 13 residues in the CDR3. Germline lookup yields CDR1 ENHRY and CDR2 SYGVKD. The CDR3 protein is CAISEGYQDTQYF. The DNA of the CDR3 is TGTGCCATCAGTGAAGGGTACCAAGATACCCAGTACTTC.

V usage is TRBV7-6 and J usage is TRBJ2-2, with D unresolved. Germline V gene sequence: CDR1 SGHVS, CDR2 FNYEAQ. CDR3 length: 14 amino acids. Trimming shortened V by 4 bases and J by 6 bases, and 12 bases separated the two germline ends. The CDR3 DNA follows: TGTGCCAGCAGCTCGCGCGTAGGTCCCGGGGAGCTGTTTTTT. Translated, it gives CASSSRVGPGELFF.

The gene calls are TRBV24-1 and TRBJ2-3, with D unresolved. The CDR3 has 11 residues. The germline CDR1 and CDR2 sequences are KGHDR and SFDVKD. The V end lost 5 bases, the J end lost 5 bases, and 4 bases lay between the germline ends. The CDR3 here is CATSVKDTQYF. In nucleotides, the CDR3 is TGTGCCACCAGTGTTAAAGATACGCAGTATTTT.

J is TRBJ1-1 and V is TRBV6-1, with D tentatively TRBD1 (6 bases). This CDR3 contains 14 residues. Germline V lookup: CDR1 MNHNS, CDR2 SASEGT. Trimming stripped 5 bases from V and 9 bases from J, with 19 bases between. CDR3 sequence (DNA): TGTGCCAGCAGTCCCCGTCGAATGCAGGGGAAAGCTTTCTTT. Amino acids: CASSPRRMQGKAFF.

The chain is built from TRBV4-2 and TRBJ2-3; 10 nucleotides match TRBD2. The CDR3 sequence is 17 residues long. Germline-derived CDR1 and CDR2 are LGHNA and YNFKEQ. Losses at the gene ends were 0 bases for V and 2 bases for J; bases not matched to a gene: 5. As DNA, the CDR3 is TGTGCCAGCAGCCAAGATGCAGCGGGAGGGCCCACAGATACGCAGTATTTT. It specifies CASSQDAAGGPTDTQYF.